The 2 T cell receptor beta chains reported below all come from one sample, sequenced in a study of Graves' ophthalmopathy and Graves' hyperthyroidism (dated by TCRdb to the late 2010s). Sequencer: Illumina HiSeq 2000. TCR beta CDR3 regions were amplified from RNA transcripts for repertoire sequencing. The first round of RT-PCR was done with HTBI primers and the Qiagen OneStep RT-PCR kit, and was followed by a second round of multiplex PCR, then size selection and purification. The raw public reads went through TCRdb reprocessing: fastp at Q25, MiXCR clone calling, in-frame beta chains kept. CDR3 protein sequences are deduplicated, and each keeps its most common genes and DNA. The sample table records around 1.1 million distinct CDR3 sequences; 36% of these occur just once. In total, the top ten clones hold 11% of the sample. Sample: peripheral blood or thyroid tissue (not recorded which). The receptors here all came from an adult man with Graves' hyperthyroidism.

In its sample, this clonotype was seen many times. The chain carries TRBV7-2 and TRBJ2-5, with D perhaps being TRBD1 or TRBD2 (5 bases each). This CDR3 spans 14 amino acids. V was pared by 0 bases and J by 3 bases, with 8 bases between. Germline V lookup: CDR1 SGHTA, CDR2 FQGNSA. The CDR3: CASSLAGTKETQYF. CDR3 in DNA: TGTGCCAGCAGCTTAGCGGGGACCAAAGAGACCCAGTACTTC.

V is TRBV29-1 and J is TRBJ1-5; D gene ambiguous. The V and J ends lost 7 bases and 6 bases respectively, with 16 bases between them. Per the germline V gene, CDR1 is SQVTM and CDR2 is ANQGSEA. The CDR3 extends over 13 amino acids. The CDR3 region is CSASDGEGQPQHF. The CDR3 DNA reads TGCAGCGCAAGTGACGGGGAAGGTCAGCCCCAGCATTTT.